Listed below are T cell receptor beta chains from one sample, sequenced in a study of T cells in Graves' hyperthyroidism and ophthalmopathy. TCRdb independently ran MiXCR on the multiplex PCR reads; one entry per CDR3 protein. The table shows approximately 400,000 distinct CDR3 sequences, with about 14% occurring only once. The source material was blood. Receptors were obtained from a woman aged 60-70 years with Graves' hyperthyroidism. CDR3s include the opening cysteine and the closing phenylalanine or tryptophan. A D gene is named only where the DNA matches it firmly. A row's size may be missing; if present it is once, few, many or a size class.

CATSGNLDEQFF	TGTGCCACCAGTGGGAATCTAGATGAGCAGTTCTTC	.	.	TRBV24-1	TRBJ2-1
CASSPAGAIYEQYF	TGTGCCAGCTCACCAGCAGGGGCGATCTACGAGCAGTACTTC	.	.	TRBV18	TRBJ2-7
CASSPRPTVFQAEAFF	TGTGCCAGCAGCCCACGGCCAACAGTTTTTCAAGCTGAAGCTTTCTTT	many	.	TRBV9	TRBJ1-1
CANRITVDGIRGYTF	TGTGCCAACAGAATTACAGTAGATGGAATTCGTGGCTACACCTTC	.	.	TRBV6-1	TRBJ1-2
CASSLKYRARGADTQYF	TGTGCCAGCAGCTTAAAGTACAGGGCCCGGGGGGCAGATACGCAGTATTTT	.	.	TRBV13	TRBJ2-3
CASSPGTNTFEAFF	TGCGCCAGCAGCCCCGGGACAAATACCTTTGAAGCTTTCTTT	many	.	TRBV5-1	TRBJ1-1
CASSKRGLNTIYF	TGTGCCAGCAGTAAAAGGGGGTTAAACACCATATATTTT	few	.	TRBV2	TRBJ1-3
CASSMDDLGLDEQYF	TGTGCCAGCAGCATGGACGATCTGGGGTTGGATGAGCAGTACTTC	once	.	TRBV11-2	TRBJ2-7
CASSRGAGGTNEELFF	TGTGCCAGCAGCCGCGGGGCAGGGGGTACTAATGAAGAACTGTTTTTT	few	TRBD1	TRBV11-2	TRBJ1-4
CASSRDLGEQYF	TGTGCCAGCAGCCGCGATCTGGGGGAGCAGTACTTC	.	.	TRBV7-9	TRBJ2-7
CASVPWGQYEAFF	TGTGCCAGTGTCCCGTGGGGACAGTATGAAGCTTTCTTT	few	TRBD1	TRBV19	TRBJ1-1
CASSRAGDVTDTQYF	TGTGCCAGCTCAAGAGCGGGAGACGTCACAGATACGCAGTATTTT	many	TRBD2	TRBV18	TRBJ2-3
CASSLPDRTGYTF	TGTGCCAGCAGCTTACCGGACCGGACTGGCTACACCTTC	.	.	TRBV5-4	TRBJ1-2
CSAMYRVVGNEQFF	TGCAGTGCTATGTACAGGGTTGTGGGAAATGAGCAGTTCTTC	few	.	TRBV20-1	TRBJ2-1
CATSNTGETQYF	TGTGCCACCAGCAATACAGGGGAGACCCAGTACTTC	many	.	TRBV15	TRBJ2-5
CASSHLGTGHGYTF	TGCGCCAGCAGCCACCTAGGGACAGGGCATGGCTACACCTTC	.	TRBD1	TRBV4-1	TRBJ1-2
CASSYSAGWETQYF	TGTGCCAGCAGTTACTCGGCGGGATGGGAGACCCAGTACTTC	many	.	TRBV6-5	TRBJ2-5
CASSYSPSGSLSEQFF	TGTGCCAGCAGTTACTCACCCAGCGGTTCCCTTTCCGAGCAGTTCTTC	many	.	TRBV6-6	TRBJ2-1
CASSFGDLSYNEQFF	TGTGCCAGCAGTTTCGGGGACCTGTCCTACAATGAGCAGTTCTTC	.	.	TRBV12-3/TRBV12-4	TRBJ2-1
CASSPTGGYRYEQYF	TGTGCCAGCAGTCCCACTGGAGGGTATCGGTACGAGCAGTACTTC	few	.	TRBV12-3/TRBV12-4	TRBJ2-7
CASSLSALAGEYF	TGTGCCAGCAGCTTATCTGCCCTAGCGGGAGAGTACTTC	many	TRBD2	TRBV7-9	TRBJ2-7
CASSKPTSGIDTQYF	TGTGCCAGCAGCAAGCCGACTAGCGGGATAGATACGCAGTATTTT	many	TRBD2	TRBV7-2	TRBJ2-3
CASSPDYSYNEQFF	TGTGCCAGCAGCCCCGACTACTCCTACAATGAGCAGTTCTTC	many	.	TRBV7-8	TRBJ2-1
CASSFPAHSYEQYF	TGTGCCAGCAGCTTCCCTGCCCACTCCTACGAGCAGTACTTC	many	.	TRBV7-9	TRBJ2-7
CASSLRRLVADEQFF	TGTGCCAGCAGTTTAAGGCGACTAGTAGCGGATGAGCAGTTCTTC	.	.	TRBV12-3/TRBV12-4	TRBJ2-1
CASSLWGRGTYEQYF	TGTGCCAGCAGTTTATGGGGCAGGGGGACCTACGAGCAGTACTTC	many	TRBD1	TRBV28	TRBJ2-7
CASSLDTGGNSEQFF	TGTGCCAGCAGCTTAGATACGGGAGGTAATAGTGAGCAGTTCTTC	medium-sized	TRBD2	TRBV11-2	TRBJ2-1
CASSIRGTENTGELFF	TGTGCCAGCAGCATAAGGGGGACGGAGAACACCGGGGAGCTGTTTTTT	few	.	TRBV13	TRBJ2-2
CASSVRRDSYEQYF	TGTGCCAGCAGCGTACGCAGGGACAGTTACGAGCAGTACTTC	many	TRBD1	TRBV27	TRBJ2-7
CASNKGRNTEAFF	TGTGCCAGCAACAAGGGTCGGAACACTGAAGCTTTCTTT	many	.	TRBV2	TRBJ1-1
CASSLGQHTGELFF	TGTGCCAGCAGTTTGGGACAGCACACCGGGGAGCTGTTTTTT	many	TRBD1	TRBV5-1	TRBJ2-2
CASSVSSSGSDTQYF	TGTGCCAGCAGCGTAAGTTCTAGCGGGAGTGATACGCAGTATTTT	once	TRBD2	TRBV9	TRBJ2-3
CASSESSGRAYEQYF	TGCGCCAGCAGTGAGTCGAGCGGGAGGGCCTACGAGCAGTACTTC	many	TRBD2	TRBV10-1	TRBJ2-7
CSVTGVQETQYF	TGCAGCGTTACAGGGGTCCAAGAGACCCAGTACTTC	.	TRBD1	TRBV29-1	TRBJ2-5
CASSPRLASETQYF	TGTGCCAGCAGTCCCCGACTAGCGTCGGAGACCCAGTACTTC	many	TRBD2	TRBV28	TRBJ2-5